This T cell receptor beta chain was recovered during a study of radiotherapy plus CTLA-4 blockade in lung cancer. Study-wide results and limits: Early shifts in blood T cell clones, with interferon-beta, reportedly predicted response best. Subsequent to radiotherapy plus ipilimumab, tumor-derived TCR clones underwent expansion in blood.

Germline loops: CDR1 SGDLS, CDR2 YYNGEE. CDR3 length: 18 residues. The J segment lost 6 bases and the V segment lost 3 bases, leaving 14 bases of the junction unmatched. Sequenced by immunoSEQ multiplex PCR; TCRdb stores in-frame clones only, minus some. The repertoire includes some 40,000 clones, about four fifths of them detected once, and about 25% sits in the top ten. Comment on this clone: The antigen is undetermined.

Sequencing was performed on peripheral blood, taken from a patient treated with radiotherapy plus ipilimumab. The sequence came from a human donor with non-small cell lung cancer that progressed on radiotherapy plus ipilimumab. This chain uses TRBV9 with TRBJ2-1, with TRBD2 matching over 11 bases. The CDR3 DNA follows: TGTGCCAGCAGCGCTGGGGCTAGCGGGGGGTACCGGGGCAATGAGCAGTTCTTC. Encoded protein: CASSAGASGGYRGNEQFF.